These 32 T cell receptor beta chains share one sample of origin, sequenced in a study of identical twins (dated by TCRdb to about 2016). The library came from 5' RACE. Sequencing instrument: Illumina HiSeq 2000. In TCRdb, the public reads were trimmed at Q25 with fastp and aligned with MiXCR, with productive beta chains retained. All rows with the same CDR3 protein become a single entry with the most common DNA and genes. The sample table records 1.5 million or so distinct CDR3 sequences; 32% of these occur just once. The leading ten clones occupy less than 0.35% of the sample. The sequencing input was cord blood. The receptors shown here come from a newborn girl in good health.

This clonotype showed up many times. The chain carries TRBV3-1 and TRBJ2-1, with 16 positions matching TRBD2. The J segment lost 4 bases and the V segment lost 4 bases, leaving 1 base of the junction unmatched. The length of the CDR3 is 16 residues. Germline V gives CDR1 LGHDT, CDR2 YNNKEL (reference sequence). CDR3 sequence: CASSPGLAGGYNEQFF. Written as DNA, the CDR3 is TGTGCCAGCAGCCCGGGACTAGCGGGAGGGTACAATGAGCAGTTCTTC.

This sequence joins TRBV12-3 or TRBV12-4 and TRBJ2-5; D is undetermined. The CDR3 is made up of 14 amino acids. Between the trimmed V and J ends, which lost 5 bases and 2 bases, there was a span of 12 bases. CDR3 protein: CASSPASRQETQYF. The CDR3 nucleotides read TGTGCCAGCAGTCCCGCTTCCCGACAAGAGACCCAGTACTTC.

This sequence joins TRBV4-2 and TRBJ2-5; 9 bases fit TRBD1. Germline values: CDR1 LGHNA, CDR2 YNFKEQ. This CDR3 is built from 18 residues. V lost 2 bases and J lost 3; bases outside the gene matches: 13. CDR3 loop: CASSQMLETGGGKETQYF. CDR3 DNA sequence: TGTGCCAGCAGCCAAATGTTGGAGACAGGGGGTGGAAAAGAGACCCAGTACTTC.

This chain's CDR3 is CARTDRDEYF. CDR3 nucleotide sequence: TGTGCCAGAACGGACAGGGATGAGTACTTC. The V gene is TRBV21-1, the J gene TRBJ2-4; whether TRBD1, the table's D call, matches the DNA was not checked. TRBV21-1 is flagged as a pseudogene. The CDR3 consists of 10 residues.

Notes on this clonotype: Germline and junction disagree at one end, which may indicate a read error. The chain joins TRBV27 to TRBJ2-3; no clear D. Germline V lookup: CDR1 MNHEY, CDR2 SMNVEV (reference sequence). The CDR3 has 13 residues. The CDR3, as DNA: TGTGCCAGCAGTAGGTCATGGTCAGATGCGCAGTATTTT. This encodes CASSRSWSDAQYF.

This clonotype was picked up a small number of times. The rearrangement joins TRBV29-1 to TRBJ2-2; 7 bases agree with TRBD1. Germline values: CDR1 SQVTM, CDR2 ANQGSEA. The CDR3 consists of 13 residues. Trimming took 4 bases from V and 4 from J; bases not matched to a gene: 3. CDR3: CSVGSGGTGELFF. The CDR3 DNA reads TGCAGCGTTGGTTCAGGGGGCACCGGGGAGCTGTTTTTT.

CDR3 nucleotides: TGTGCCAGCAGTTTAGATTGGGGGGCGAACACTGAAGCTTTCTTT. It encodes CASSLDWGANTEAFF. The J gene is TRBJ1-1, the V gene TRBV28, with D tentatively TRBD1 (6 bases). Trimming stripped 2 bases from V and 1 base from J, with 11 bases between. CDR1 and CDR2 (germline): MDHEN, SYDVKM. The CDR3 is made up of 15 amino acids. The entire variable domain, with the rest obtained from reference TRBV28 and TRBJ1-1, is as follows: DVKVTQSSRYLVKRTGEKVFLECVQDMDHENMFWYRQDPGLGLRLIYFSYDVKMKEKGDIPEGYSVSREKKERFSLILESASTNQTSMYLCASSLDWGANTEAFFGQGTRLTVV.

This clonotype has a handful of counts. The chain is built from TRBV10-3 and TRBJ1-1; TRBD1 matches 8 bases. Germline loops: CDR1 ENHRY, CDR2 SYGVKD. This CDR3 has 15 amino acids. V dropped 3 bases and J dropped 2; count of bases not matched to a gene: 5. The CDR3 spells CAISDPTGANTEAFF. Here the CDR3 DNA reads TGTGCCATCAGTGACCCGACAGGGGCAAACACTGAAGCTTTCTTT.

This clonotype occurred once. This CDR3 is CASSLRGRTSYGYTF. The CDR3 DNA reads as TGTGCCAGCAGCTTAAGGGGACGGACTAGCTATGGCTACACCTTC. The chain is built from TRBV13 and TRBJ1-2, with TRBD1 as a possible D gene (5 bases). The length of the CDR3 is 15 residues. V was cut by 2 bases and J by 4 bases, with 14 bases left in between. CDR1 and CDR2 (germline): PRHDT, FYEKMQ (reference sequence).

This chain joins TRBV6-5 and TRBJ2-5; 10 nucleotides agree with TRBD2. J lost 3 bases, V lost 6 bases, and 7 bases had no gene match. CDR1 is MNHEY, CDR2 SVGAGI, per germline. This CDR3 is built from 15 residues. CDR3 sequence: CASRQISGRKETQYF. The DNA of the CDR3 is TGTGCCAGCAGGCAAATTAGCGGGAGGAAAGAGACCCAGTACTTC.

A few counts support this clonotype. V and J are TRBV20-1 and TRBJ2-3, with 7 bases identical to TRBD1. Unmatched junction bases numbered 5, after V lost 6 bases and J lost 5 bases. CDR3 length: 12 residues. The germline CDR1 and CDR2 sequences are DFQATT and SNEGSKA (reference sequence). The DNA for the CDR3 is TGCAGTGCGCCCAGACAGGGAGATACGCAGTATTTT. It encodes CSAPRQGDTQYF.

Only one count was recorded for this clonotype. The gene calls are TRBV21-1 and TRBJ1-1; the tabulated D call, TRBD1, remains unverified against the DNA. TRBV21-1 is deemed a pseudogene. This CDR3 comprises 15 residues. The chain's CDR3 is CASSKVTGVNTEAFF. The DNA for the CDR3 is TGTGCCAGCAGCAAAGTGACAGGGGTGAACACTGAAGCTTTCTTT.

This clonotype was picked up a small number of times. The V call is TRBV5-8, the J call TRBJ1-5; 9 bases line up with TRBD1. Germline V CDR1 and CDR2: SGHTS, YDEGEE. V dropped 3 bases and J dropped 7; count of bases not matched to a gene: 8. The CDR3 has 15 amino acids. Written as DNA, the CDR3 is TGTGCCAGCAGCTGGGGGACAGGGAAGGACCAGCCCCAGCATTTT. Translation gives CASSWGTGKDQPQHF. Variable domain in full (rest from reference TRBV5-8 and TRBJ1-5): EAGVTQSPTHLIKTRGQQATLRCSPISGHTSVYWYQQALGLGLQFLLWYDEGEERNRGNFPPRFSGRQFPNYSSELNVNALELEDSALYLCASSWGTGKDQPQHFGDGTRLSIL.

As concerns this clonotype: A much larger clone is a single base away; this may be a read error. V is TRBV5-1 and J is TRBJ2-7, with TRBD2 as a possible D gene (6 bases). The CDR3 totals 15 residues. Germline CDR1 reads SGHRS; CDR2 reads YFSETQ. CDR3 coding DNA: TGCGCCAGCAGCTTTCACAGCGGGCTTTCCTACGAGCAGTGCTTC. Its translation: CASSFHSGLSYEQCF.

The rearrangement uses TRBV27 and TRBJ2-1; unclear D gene. Judging by the DNA end, TRBJ2-7 fits better; the J call may be wrong. Germline-derived CDR1 and CDR2 are MNHEY and SMNVEV (reference sequence). CDR3 size: 13 residues. CDR3 amino acids: CASRRTDFNEQYF. In DNA form, the CDR3 reads TGTGCCAGCAGGCGAACCGACTTCAATGAGCAGTACTTC.

This clonotype was detected a few times. One end of the junction varies from germline; a read error may be responsible. The genes are TRBV4-1 and TRBJ2-1; no firm D call. Germline V gives CDR1 MGHRA, CDR2 YSYEKL. This CDR3 is built from 12 residues. The CDR3 DNA follows: TGCGCCGGCAGCCAAGTATTCAATGAGCAGTTCTTC. Translation: CAGSQVFNEQFF.

This clonotype was detected a few times. V gene TRBV24-1 combines with J gene TRBJ2-2; D is undetermined. Germline assignment: CDR1 KGHDR and CDR2 SFDVKD. With 1 base removed from V and 1 base from J, the gap between germline ends came to 6 bases. This CDR3 is built from 15 residues. The DNA for the CDR3 is TGTGCCACCAGTGATTTAAGCAGGAACACCGGGGAGCTGTTTTTT. Protein sequence: CATSDLSRNTGELFF.

In the case of this clonotype: Mismatch with germline at one junction end may stem from a read error. V is TRBV6-5 and J is TRBJ1-6; D not certain. The germline V gene encodes CDR1 MNHEY and CDR2 SVGAGI. The CDR3 length is 15 residues. Here the CDR3 DNA reads TGTGCCAGCAGTTACTCTGGACGGTATAATTCACCCCCCCACTTT. The encoded protein is CASSYSGRYNSPPHF.

The chain carries TRBV6-2 or TRBV6-3 and TRBJ2-1, with a possible D match to TRBD2 (6 bases). This CDR3 contains 16 residues. Germline loops: CDR1 MNHEY, CDR2 SVGEGT. The ends were cut back, 0 bases at V and 4 bases at J, with 13 bases in the middle. The CDR3 bases are TGTGCCAGCAGTTACTCGGGGGGACTCCCATACAATGAGCAGTTCTTC. Its protein is CASSYSGGLPYNEQFF.

This clonotype was seen many times. The chain couples TRBV12-3 or TRBV12-4 to TRBJ2-1; no clear D gene. V lost 7 bases to trimming and J lost 5 bases, with 21 bases between them. This CDR3 is built from 16 residues. In DNA, the CDR3 is TGTGCCAGCACCCAGGCTCTTAGGGTGCCGCACAATGAGCAGTTCTTC. Residues: CASTQALRVPHNEQFF.

There are many counts of this clonotype. The chain combines TRBV3-1 with TRBJ2-4; D remains unclear. The V gene's germline CDR1 is LGHDT and CDR2 YNNKEL (reference sequence). The CDR3 length is 12 residues. Trimming cost V 0 bases and J 7 bases, with 4 bases left between them. The chain's CDR3 is CASSQDWNIQYF. The CDR3 DNA reads TGTGCCAGCAGCCAAGACTGGAACATTCAGTACTTC.

The V call is TRBV25-1, the J call TRBJ2-7; the D call may be TRBD1 or TRBD2 (7 bases each). Trimming stripped 7 bases from V and 6 bases from J, with 19 bases between. Looked up from germline, CDR1 is MGHDK and CDR2 is SYGVNS. CDR3 size: 14 residues. The chain's CDR3 is CASNQGGATSEQYF. The DNA for the CDR3 is TGTGCCAGCAATCAGGGGGGGGCTACAAGCGAGCAGTACTTC.

The chain employs TRBV10-3 and TRBJ1-2; D is undetermined. V dropped 0 bases and J dropped 5 bases, with 7 bases sitting between them. Looked up from germline, CDR1 is ENHRY and CDR2 is SYGVKD. The CDR3 contains 13 residues. In DNA, the CDR3 is TGTGCCATCAGTGAGTCAGGGATGTATGGCTACACCTTC. This codes for CAISESGMYGYTF.

This clonotype was counted only a few times. The chain recombines TRBV28 with TRBJ2-1; TRBD2 matches at 10 bases. CDR1 is MDHEN and CDR2 is SYDVKM in the germline V gene. Unmatched junction bases numbered 8, after V lost 7 bases and J lost 8 bases. CDR3 size: 14 residues. This chain's CDR3 is CASILAGGGDEQFF. CDR3 nucleotides: TGTGCCAGCATATTAGCGGGGGGCGGGGATGAGCAGTTCTTC.

The chain is built from TRBV19 and TRBJ1-1; 9 positions agree with TRBD1. V was clipped by 10 bases and J by 6 bases; unmatched bases: 9. The CDR3 extends over 13 amino acids. Per the germline V gene, CDR1 is LNHDA and CDR2 is SQIVND (reference sequence). DNA of the CDR3: TGTGCCACCATTACAGGGGGCGGGTCTGAAGCTTTCTTT. It encodes CATITGGGSEAFF.

The CDR3 coding sequence is TGCAGTGCTAGAGATGGGGGACAAGTTAATGAAAAACTGTTTTTT. Translated, it gives CSARDGGQVNEKLFF. V and J are TRBV20-1 and TRBJ1-4, with D possibly TRBD1 on 6 matching bases. Germline V gene lookup returns CDR1 DFQATT and CDR2 SNEGSKA (reference sequence). Trimming stripped 0 bases from V and 4 bases from J, with 12 bases between. The CDR3 sequence is 15 residues long.

This clonotype appeared a few times. The chain has TRBV21-1 and TRBJ1-2. TRBV21-1 is a listed pseudogene. The CDR3 extends over 13 amino acids. The chain's CDR3 is CASSKGAFYGYTF. CDR3 sequence (DNA): TGTGCCAGCAGCAAAGGGGCCTTCTATGGCTACACCTTC.

The chain carries TRBV21-1 and TRBJ2-5; TRBD2 is the table's D call and was not checked against the DNA. TRBV21-1 is flagged as a pseudogene. The CDR3 runs to 18 residues. The CDR3 region is CASSRFSPGPKYQETQYF. In DNA form, the CDR3 reads TGTGCCAGCAGCAGGTTTAGCCCGGGACCGAAGTACCAAGAGACCCAGTACTTC.

In its sample, this clonotype was seen many times. The J gene is TRBJ2-7, the V gene TRBV10-3; D is unresolved. The germline gives CDR1 ENHRY, CDR2 SYGVKD. The germline V and J ends were trimmed by 0 bases and 2 bases, with 11 bases remaining between them. The CDR3 runs 15 residues. In DNA form, the CDR3 reads TGTGCCATCAGTGAGTCTAGAGAGGCCCCCTACGAGCAGTACTTC. Protein product: CAISESREAPYEQYF.

The chain is built from TRBV28 and TRBJ1-5; perhaps TRBD1 as D (5 bases). Per the germline V gene, CDR1 is MDHEN and CDR2 is SYDVKM. Between the trimmed V and J ends, which lost 6 bases and 0 bases, there was a span of 9 bases. This CDR3 region has 14 residues. The CDR3 loop reads CASRVGDSNQPQHF. As DNA, the CDR3 is TGTGCCAGCAGGGTGGGGGATAGCAATCAGCCCCAGCATTTT.

The chain joins TRBV5-1 to TRBJ2-5; 8 bases align to TRBD2. The CDR3 covers 18 residues. V was pared by 1 base and J by 1 base, with 12 bases of the junction left unmatched. CDR1 is SGHRS and CDR2 is YFSETQ in the germline V gene. The CDR3 spells CASSLYVRSGGPQETQYF. In DNA, the CDR3 is TGCGCCAGCAGCTTGTATGTGAGAAGCGGGGGTCCCCAAGAGACCCAGTACTTC.

A single count supports this clonotype. The genes are TRBV12-3 or TRBV12-4 and TRBJ2-3, with a possible D match to TRBD1 (6 bases). The CDR3 totals 15 residues. Between the trimmed V and J ends, which lost 6 bases and 0 bases, there was a span of 13 bases. As DNA, the CDR3 is TGTGCCAGCAGGTTACAGGGTAGGAGCACAGATACGCAGTATTTT. The encoded protein is CASRLQGRSTDTQYF.